This T cell receptor beta chain is from a study of control samples from healthy donors and cancer patients. The table came from immunoSEQ multiplex PCR; TCRdb's copy has only in-frame clones and leaves some out. The data show some 250,000 clones, approximately 80% seen once. This CDR3 is 13 amino acids long. Trimming stripped 7 bases from V and 4 bases from J, with 13 bases between. The chain is built from TRBV12-3 or TRBV12-4 and TRBJ2-5; a possible D gene is TRBD1 (6 bases). Sequencing was performed on PBMCs. This TCR was recovered from an older woman with lung cancer. The CDR3 DNA reads TGTGCCAGCAATACACAGGGTGGAGAGACCCAGTACTTC. Its translation: CASNTQGGETQYF.